Below, 8 T cell receptor beta chains from the same sample are listed, as sequenced in a study of cytomegalovirus exposure and HLA in healthy donors. PCR amplification relied on 60 Vbeta primers (plus 13 Jbeta primers). Produced via immunoSEQ multiplex PCR; TCRdb's table is partial and in-frame only. Among 150,000 or so clones listed, 65% to 80% were seen once. The sequencing sample was made of PBMCs. The source is a woman aged 25 to 39 in good health and CMV-seronegative.

The chain couples TRBV28 to TRBJ1-2; 8 bases map to TRBD1. The CDR3 loop spans 14 amino acids. Per germline, CDR1 MDHEN and CDR2 SYDVKM. V dropped 4 bases and J dropped 8; count of bases not matched to a gene: 9. The CDR3: CASSSYRGRGGYTF. The CDR3 nucleotides read TGTGCCAGCAGTTCGTACAGGGGGAGGGGCGGCTACACCTTC.

This rearrangement joins TRBV6-5 to TRBJ1-2, with D possibly matching TRBD1 (6 bases). The CDR3 is 12 residues long. CDR1 is MNHEY and CDR2 is SVGAGI in the germline V gene. Between the trimmed V and J ends, which lost 6 bases and 8 bases, there was a span of 13 bases. The CDR3 protein is CASSHRVGGYTF. The CDR3 region has the DNA TGTGCCAGCAGCCACAGGGTCGGGGGCTACACCTTC.

This clone was recorded only once. J is TRBJ2-3 and V is TRBV7-3; TRBD2 aligns across 9 bases. The length of the CDR3 is 18 residues. CDR1 is SGHTA and CDR2 is FQGTGA in the germline V gene. V shed 2 bases, J shed 5 bases, and the junction held 14 bases outside the gene matches. The DNA for the CDR3 is TGTGCCAGCAGCTTAGGGTCCCTCGCGGGGGGGGCGAGAGATACGCAGTATTTT. This codes for CASSLGSLAGGARDTQYF.

The chain combines TRBV5-6 with TRBJ2-7, with 8 bases that match TRBD2. V lost 4 bases and J lost 2; bases outside the gene matches: 11. Germline CDR1 and CDR2: SGHDT and YYEEEE. The CDR3 length is 16 residues. For the CDR3, the DNA is TGTGCCAGCAGCGACGGAAGGCGGGGGGCAACCTACGAGCAGTACTTC. Amino acids: CASSDGRRGATYEQYF.

This chain connects TRBV27 to TRBJ2-7; D ambiguous. The CDR3 is 13 amino acids. The germline V gene encodes CDR1 MNHEY and CDR2 SMNVEV (reference sequence). V was shortened by 3 bases and J by 0 bases, with 6 bases between the two germline ends. CDR3 protein: CASSLTLSYEQYF. CDR3 DNA: TGTGCCAGCAGTTTGACTCTCTCCTACGAGCAGTACTTC.

In this sample, this clone turned up once. This chain uses TRBV18 with TRBJ1-1; maybe TRBD1 (5 bases). Germline V gene sequence: CDR1 KGHSH, CDR2 LQKENI. This CDR3 region has 15 residues. The V end lost 4 bases, the J end lost 0 bases, and 12 bases lay between the germline ends. CDR3 region: CASSRRQRMNTEAFF. The CDR3 DNA reads TGTGCCAGCTCACGCCGACAGCGCATGAACACTGAAGCTTTCTTT.

The chain uses TRBV4-3 and TRBJ1-1; D might be TRBD1 (5 bases). V shed 0 bases and J shed 0 bases, with 11 bases lying between them. From germline, CDR1 is LGHNA and CDR2 YSLEER. The CDR3 totals 16 residues. The CDR3 DNA follows: TGCGCCAGCAGCCAAGATTGGCAGGGTATGAACACTGAAGCTTTCTTT. Its protein product is CASSQDWQGMNTEAFF.

The genes are TRBV9 and TRBJ2-7; 9 bases are shared with TRBD2. There are 16 residues in the CDR3. CDR1 and CDR2 from the germline V gene are SGDLS and YYNGEE. V lost 0 bases, J lost 7 bases, and 11 bases stayed unmatched. CDR3 DNA sequence: TGTGCCAGCAGCGTAGCCGGGACTAGCACACGTCCGGAGCAGTACTTC. It specifies CASSVAGTSTRPEQYF.